The following is a T cell receptor beta chain sequence with its context. These data originate in a study of Ad26.COV2.S vaccination and SARS-CoV-2 variants. Study overall: Doses of Ad26.COV2.S were injected into muscle once or twice, 56 days apart.

The protocol was immunoSEQ multiplex PCR, while the TCRdb copy is restricted to in-frame clones and leaves out a portion. The sample comprises about 480,000 clones, about 83% of which are singletons, and around 13% rests with the top ten. Per germline, CDR1 SGHAT and CDR2 FQNNGV. Trimming cost V 2 bases and J 2 bases; bases outside gene matches: 7. This CDR3 has 16 residues. The treatment was: 15 to 20 received Ad26.COV2.S at low or high dose, single or two shots; a few received placebo; per-sample allocation not given. Sampling happened 63 days after the first vaccine or placebo injection. Aged 18-55 years, donor was enrolled in Boston in about 2020.

The chain combines TRBV11-2 with TRBJ2-3, with 7 bases aligning to TRBD1. The TCR was taken from a person between 18 and 65 years old who received the Ad26.COV2.S COVID-19 vaccine or a placebo. The specimen was peripheral blood, collected in a trial of Ad26.COV2.S vaccine versus placebo. The CDR3 DNA reads TGTGCCAGCAGCTTAAGGCCGGGACAGCTCACAGATACGCAGTATTTT. This sequence encodes CASSLRPGQLTDTQYF. Full variable domain (outside the CDR3, taken from reference TRBV11-2 and TRBJ2-3): EAGVAQSPRYKIIEKRQSVAFWCNPISGHATLYWYQQILGQGPKLLIQFQNNGVVDDSQLPKDRFSAERLKGVDSTLKIQPAKLEDSAVYLCASSLRPGQLTDTQYFGPGTRLTVL.